Listed below are T cell receptor beta chains from one sample, sequenced in a study of OX40 agonist ivuxolimab in advanced cancers. Libraries were prepared by immunoSEQ multiplex PCR; TCRdb keeps only in-frame clonotypes and omits some of them. The sample has approximately 17,000 clones; roughly 85% are singletons. The material was CD4+ or CD8+ T cells sorted from blood, obtained in a trial of the OX40 agonist ivuxolimab. The receptors here all came from an adult with an advanced solid tumor such as melanoma, head and neck, liver or kidney cancer. CDR3s include the opening cysteine and the closing phenylalanine or tryptophan. A D gene is named only where the DNA matches it firmly. Expanded clones are given a class, and other clones once, few, many or no size at all.

clone size: NA
J gene: TRBJ2-3
CDR3 length: 15
D gene: NA
V gene: TRBV5-6
CDR3 protein: CASSLEAESTDTQYF

clone size: NA
J gene: TRBJ2-3
CDR3 length: 12
D gene: NA
V gene: TRBV27
CDR3 protein: CASQTGADTQYF

clone size: NA
J gene: TRBJ2-1
CDR3 length: 14
D gene: NA
V gene: TRBV28
CDR3 protein: CASRRASSYNEQFF

clone size: NA
J gene: TRBJ2-7
CDR3 length: 13
D gene: NA
V gene: TRBV11-3
CDR3 protein: CASSFGGTYEQYF

clone size: NA
J gene: TRBJ2-7
CDR3 length: 13
D gene: TRBD1
V gene: TRBV29-1
CDR3 protein: CSVEIRTGDEQYF

clone size: NA
J gene: TRBJ2-1
CDR3 length: 18
D gene: NA
V gene: TRBV7-6
CDR3 protein: CASSLGEYPHPRGNEQFF

clone size: NA
J gene: TRBJ2-2
CDR3 length: 17
D gene: TRBD1
V gene: TRBV7-8
CDR3 protein: CASSPTPTGPNTGELFF

clone size: NA
J gene: TRBJ1-1
CDR3 length: 14
D gene: NA
V gene: TRBV6-1
CDR3 protein: CASTGRARIPEAFF

clone size: medium-sized
J gene: TRBJ2-7
CDR3 length: 12
D gene: NA
V gene: TRBV30
CDR3 protein: CAWSEESYEQYF

clone size: NA
J gene: TRBJ2-5
CDR3 length: 10
D gene: NA
V gene: TRBV2
CDR3 protein: CASSDRTQYF

clone size: NA
J gene: TRBJ1-2
CDR3 length: 15
D gene: NA
V gene: TRBV5-4
CDR3 protein: CASSLATRGAYGYTF

clone size: few
J gene: TRBJ2-7
CDR3 length: 14
D gene: NA
V gene: TRBV29-1
CDR3 protein: CSVFFEDSAYEQYF

clone size: NA
J gene: TRBJ2-1
CDR3 length: 14
D gene: NA
V gene: TRBV5-1
CDR3 protein: CASSLVGTSNEQFF

clone size: NA
J gene: TRBJ2-1
CDR3 length: 17
D gene: TRBD2
V gene: TRBV7-9
CDR3 protein: CASSPWTSGRNYNEQFF

clone size: NA
J gene: TRBJ1-1
CDR3 length: 12
D gene: NA
V gene: TRBV29-1
CDR3 protein: CSVEEGFSEAFF

clone size: NA
J gene: TRBJ2-7
CDR3 length: 18
D gene: TRBD2
V gene: TRBV4-1
CDR3 protein: CASSQNLISGLTSYEQYF

clone size: NA
J gene: TRBJ2-1
CDR3 length: 16
D gene: TRBD2
V gene: TRBV29-1
CDR3 protein: CSVEDQWTSSYNEQFF

clone size: NA
J gene: TRBJ1-4
CDR3 length: 14
D gene: NA
V gene: TRBV2
CDR3 protein: CASTYRDGNEKLFF

clone size: NA
J gene: TRBJ1-1
CDR3 length: 15
D gene: NA
V gene: TRBV5-8
CDR3 protein: CASSLMAGSNTEAFF

clone size: NA
J gene: TRBJ2-7
CDR3 length: 18
D gene: TRBD2
V gene: TRBV4-1
CDR3 protein: CASSYEDPLAGVSAEQYF

clone size: NA
J gene: TRBJ2-3
CDR3 length: 14
D gene: TRBD2
V gene: TRBV9
CDR3 protein: CASSVQSGRSLQYF

clone size: NA
J gene: TRBJ1-2
CDR3 length: 14
D gene: NA
V gene: TRBV7-6
CDR3 protein: CASSGEGGDYGYTF

clone size: NA
J gene: TRBJ1-2
CDR3 length: 14
D gene: NA
V gene: TRBV2
CDR3 protein: CASSERGDNYGYTF

clone size: few
J gene: TRBJ2-5
CDR3 length: 15
D gene: TRBD2
V gene: TRBV29-1
CDR3 protein: CSVVLTSGSYETQYF